The subject of this entry is one T cell receptor (beta chain). It lacks a known antigen. No much larger clonotype is one base removed from it; base qualities were not supplied. The data were taken from a study of shared clonotypes between healthy human individuals (dated by TCRdb to 2020 to 2021). Study-wide context: Three men and two women, aged 18 to 49 years, made up the cohort. For each donor, CD4 naive and CD4 memory were each given three plates, CD8 naive was given two plates, and CD8 memory was given one plate. Blood TCR repertoires of five healthy adults were deeply sequenced to estimate repertoire size and the extent of clonotype sharing between individuals. Leukapheresis yielded between about 0.8 and 8.9 billion PBMCs per donor. To increase sequencing depth and limit assay-specific biases, different laboratories used diverse techniques to prepare libraries and sequence TCR repertoires. The research as a whole found: Clonotypes shared by all four sorted-subset donors showed higher generation probabilities than non-shared clonotypes. Estimated clonotype richness was generally larger for naive than for memory subsets. Pairwise subsampling led to the expectation that sequencing depth would affect the degree of clonotype sharing among donors. Across a handful of donors, roughly 5% of naive CD4, more than 3% of naive CD8, about 2.3% of memory CD4, and about 0.44% of memory CD8 clonotypes were shared. Incomplete sequencing was indicated by rarefaction of sorted-subset datasets, despite the large sequencing depth. Sampling was limited to blood, and TCR repertoires in tissue likely differ from TCR repertoires in blood. Because the study included a small number of donors, the genetic and exposure-history diversity represented was limited.

TCR CDR3 regions were amplified from genomic DNA by multiplex PCR using the deep immunoSEQ assay. Genomic DNA extracted from each cell subset was distributed evenly over all wells of several immunoSEQ 96-well plates, and each plate served as one replicate. For sorted subsets, each replicate PCR was loaded with 200 to 250 ng genomic DNA, equivalent to roughly 30,000 T cell genomes. Purified libraries were quantified with a Qubit 3.0 fluorometer, sized on a Bioanalyzer 2100, and re-quantified with the KAPA Library Quantification kit. A separate single-read 150-cycle Illumina NextSeq 550 flow cell was used to sequence each immunoSEQ 96-well plate. The authors processed their data as follows. Because the immunoSEQ output held only junctional sequences and lacked quality scores, the filtering could not match the filtering applied to full-length reads. To assign V/J genes and CDR3, sequences were annotated using PyIR, a Python wrapper for IgBLAST v1.9, with IMGT germline references. Reads with weak V/J assignments (E-value above 1e-6), missing CDR3, stop codons, out-of-frame junctions, or ambiguous translated residues were removed. V3J clonotypes were defined as sequences sharing an identical inferred V gene, J gene, and CDR3 amino acid sequence. The percentage overlap between two repertoires was calculated by dividing the number of shared unique clonotypes by the size of the smaller repertoire. Richness of each repertoire was evaluated using RTK rarefaction, the Chao1 estimator, and Recon v2.1 estimates of unobserved clonotypes. Generation probabilities for all TCRbeta clonotypes obtained by the gDNA method from a handful of donors were computed using OLGA. Held by TCRdb, this immuneACCESS table contains in-frame sequences only and omits some clones. Under half of the omission traces to an unresolved V gene where checked; the cause of the rest is unknown. That table is the source of V, J and clone size, and D and trimming were worked out from the DNA. Within this sample are about 2.2 million clones, with under 95% of them counted one time only. The ten largest make up around 1.7% of the sample.

CD8 naive samples consisted of CD45RO-negative cells that were positively selected for CCR7, yielding a CD45RA+CCR7+ population without TemRA cells. Donors were healthy HIV-negative adults with no recently reported acute infections or vaccinations. Every donor was a Caucasian adult living in Nashville, Tennessee, USA. After blood collection by leukapheresis, PBMCs were isolated using Ficoll-Histopaque density gradient centrifugation and then cryopreserved in the vapor phase of liquid nitrogen. Purity and quantity of every magnetically sorted T cell population were checked by analytical flow cytometry. Genomic DNA was isolated from each sorted fraction and quantified by UV absorbance on a Nanodrop 2000c. What was sequenced was naive CD8+ T cells from PBMCs. The cell subset or site label, read with the paper, signifies: CD45RA+CCR7+. This clonotype was sampled from a man younger than 35 in good health. Some clones in this sample may be carry-over from other donors' samples.

For the CDR3, the sequence is CASSDRRDYFQNNEQFF. The DNA sequence reads TGTGCCAGCAGTGATCGTCGGGACTACTTTCAGAACAATGAGCAGTTCTTC. The rearrangement joined TRBV2 to TRBJ2-1, with TRBD2 identical over 7 junction bases. From the germline V gene, CDR1 is SNHLY and CDR2 is FYNNEI. V ends up 3 bases short and J 5 bases short, with an unmatched junction base count of 13. Taken from cysteine to phenylalanine, the CDR3 has 17 residues. The retained sequence is limited to the CDR3, 51 bases, with the frame set at the first base.